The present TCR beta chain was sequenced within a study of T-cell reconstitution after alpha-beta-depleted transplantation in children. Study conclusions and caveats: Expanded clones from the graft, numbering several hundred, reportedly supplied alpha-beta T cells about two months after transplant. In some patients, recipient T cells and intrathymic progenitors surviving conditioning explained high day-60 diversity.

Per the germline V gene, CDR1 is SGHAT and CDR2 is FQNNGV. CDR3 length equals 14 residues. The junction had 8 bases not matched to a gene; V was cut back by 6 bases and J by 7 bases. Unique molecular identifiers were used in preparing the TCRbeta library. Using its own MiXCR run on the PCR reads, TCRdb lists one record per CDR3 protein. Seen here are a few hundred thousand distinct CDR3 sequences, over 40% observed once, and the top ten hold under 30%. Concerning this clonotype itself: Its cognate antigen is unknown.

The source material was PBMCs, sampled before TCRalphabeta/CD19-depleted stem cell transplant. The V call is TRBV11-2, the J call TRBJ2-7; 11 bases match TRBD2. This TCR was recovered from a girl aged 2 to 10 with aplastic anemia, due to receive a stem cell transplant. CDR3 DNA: TGTGCCAGCAGTCGGACTAGCGGGTATGGAGAGCAGTACTTC. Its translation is CASSRTSGYGEQYF.